A selection of T cell receptor beta chains follows, all from one sample in a study of blood T cell repertoires in COVID-19. Sequencing used immunoSEQ multiplex PCR; TCRdb keeps in-frame clones, though not all of them. The repertoire holds some 60,000 clones, with about 77% as singletons. Sequences were obtained from peripheral blood. The receptors here all came from a human donor in a cohort sampled during active COVID-19. CDR3s include the opening cysteine and the closing phenylalanine or tryptophan. The D gene is left open where the match is weak. The size of a clone is reported for some rows only, either as once, few or many, or as a class for expanded clones.

j_call: TRBJ1-5; d_call: .; v_call: TRBV2; clone_size: few; cdr3_aa: CASSLRQEQPQHF; cdr3_nt: TGTGCCAGCAGTCTGAGACAGGAGCAGCCCCAGCATTTT
j_call: TRBJ2-7; d_call: TRBD1; v_call: TRBV24-1; clone_size: .; cdr3_aa: CATSPGQGYEQYF; cdr3_nt: TGTGCCACCAGTCCGGGACAGGGCTACGAGCAGTACTTC
j_call: TRBJ2-7; d_call: TRBD1; v_call: TRBV28; clone_size: .; cdr3_aa: CASSTRDRGSEQYF; cdr3_nt: TGTGCCAGCAGTACCCGGGACAGAGGAAGTGAGCAGTACTTC
j_call: TRBJ1-5; d_call: TRBD1; v_call: TRBV29-1; clone_size: once; cdr3_aa: CSVDRGTGQPQHF; cdr3_nt: TGCAGCGTGGACAGGGGGACGGGGCAGCCCCAGCATTTT
j_call: TRBJ2-5; d_call: TRBD2; v_call: TRBV24-1; clone_size: .; cdr3_aa: CATSDYPLAGEETQYF; cdr3_nt: TGTGCCACCAGTGATTACCCGCTAGCGGGAGAGGAGACCCAGTACTTC
j_call: TRBJ1-1; d_call: .; v_call: TRBV7-8; clone_size: many; cdr3_aa: CASSLPPRGIRNTEAFF; cdr3_nt: TGTGCCAGCAGCCTGCCCCCCAGGGGAATTAGGAACACTGAAGCTTTCTTT
j_call: TRBJ1-1; d_call: .; v_call: TRBV29-1; clone_size: .; cdr3_aa: CSVEEVMNTEAFF; cdr3_nt: TGCAGCGTTGAGGAGGTTATGAACACTGAAGCTTTCTTT
j_call: TRBJ1-5; d_call: .; v_call: TRBV5-3; clone_size: .; cdr3_aa: CARSLGRRVRMGNQPQHF; cdr3_nt: TGTGCCAGAAGCTTGGGTCGGAGGGTGAGGATGGGCAATCAGCCCCAGCATTTT
j_call: TRBJ2-2; d_call: TRBD2; v_call: TRBV29-1; clone_size: once; cdr3_aa: CSVEQSGRAGGELFF; cdr3_nt: TGCAGCGTTGAGCAGAGCGGGAGGGCCGGTGGGGAGCTGTTTTTT
j_call: TRBJ1-5; d_call: TRBD1; v_call: TRBV18; clone_size: .; cdr3_aa: CASSPTGQENQPQHF; cdr3_nt: TGTGCCAGCTCACCAACGGGACAGGAGAATCAGCCCCAGCATTTT
j_call: TRBJ1-5; d_call: .; v_call: TRBV3-1/TRBV3-2; clone_size: .; cdr3_aa: CASSRSGGQPQHF; cdr3_nt: TGTGCCAGCTCGCGCTCCGGGGGACAGCCCCAGCATTTT
j_call: TRBJ1-1; d_call: .; v_call: TRBV6-5; clone_size: .; cdr3_aa: CASSRQTGGTEAFF; cdr3_nt: TGTGCCAGCAGCCGACAGACTGGGGGGACTGAAGCTTTCTTT
j_call: TRBJ1-2; d_call: .; v_call: TRBV10-3; clone_size: .; cdr3_aa: CAIPGDYGYTF; cdr3_nt: TGTGCCATTCCAGGGGACTATGGCTACACCTTC